Following are 26 T cell receptor beta chains from one sample sequenced in a study of spatial heterogeneity in lung cancer. Time point: sample taken at primary tumor resection. No antigen has been assigned to these receptors. Broader study findings: Expanded intratumoral alpha and beta TCR counts tracked tumor mutation counts.

TCRdb independently ran MiXCR on the 5' RACE reads; one entry per CDR3 protein. The sample gives 25,000 to 30,000 distinct CDR3 sequences, roughly 7.4% of which show up once; around 26% is in the top ten. The input for sequencing was lung tumor tissue, taken at surgery. These receptors were obtained from a male donor with early-stage non-small cell lung cancer.

This clonotype showed up just a few times. This chain joins TRBV6-1 and TRBJ2-5; the D gene is possibly TRBD2 (6 bases). The V gene lost 10 bases and the J gene lost 4 bases, with 16 bases spanning the gap. CDR3 length equals 13 residues. Per the germline V gene, CDR1 is MNHNS and CDR2 is SASEGT. The CDR3 sequence is CAIARRRVETQYF. CDR3 DNA: TGTGCCATCGCTCGGAGGAGGGTAGAGACCCAGTACTTC.

In its sample, this clonotype was seen many times. The chain uses TRBV7-2 and TRBJ2-7; possibly TRBD1 for D (5 bases). Germline V lookup: CDR1 SGHTA, CDR2 FQGNSA. V gave up 5 bases and J gave up 2 bases, with 7 bases separating them. The CDR3 is 12 residues long. DNA of the CDR3: TGTGCCAGCAGCCCACAGGCCTACGAGCAGTACTTC. Its protein product is CASSPQAYEQYF. Full variable domain (missing parts from reference TRBV7-2 and TRBJ2-7): GAGVSQSPSNKVTEKGKDVELRCDPISGHTALYWYRQSLGQGLEFLIYFQGNSAPDKSGLPSDRFSAERTGGSVSTLTIQRTQQEDSAVYLCASSPQAYEQYFGPGTRLTVT.

This clonotype was detected many times. The V call is TRBV4-1, the J call TRBJ2-7; the match to TRBD1 covers 9 bases. Trimming at V came to 1 base and at J to 2 bases, leaving 6 bases not matched to a gene. Per the germline V gene, CDR1 is MGHRA and CDR2 is YSYEKL. The CDR3 has 16 residues. CDR3 DNA sequence: TGCGCCAGCAGCCAAGGCCCCGGACAGGGGACCTACGAGCAGTACTTC. This translates into CASSQGPGQGTYEQYF.

The chain combines TRBV7-2 with TRBJ1-1; no clear D gene. Germline-derived CDR1 and CDR2 are SGHTA and FQGNSA. Trimming removed 5 bases from V and 0 bases from J, with 13 bases in between. The CDR3 extends over 15 amino acids. The chain's CDR3 is CASSPRGDMNTEAFF. In nucleotides, the CDR3 is TGTGCCAGCAGCCCCCGTGGAGACATGAACACTGAAGCTTTCTTT.

The V call is TRBV28, the J call TRBJ2-5; D ambiguous. Germline V lookup: CDR1 MDHEN, CDR2 SYDVKM. This CDR3 has 12 amino acids. The V gene lost 3 bases and the J gene lost 7 bases, with 9 bases spanning the gap. For the CDR3, the DNA is TGTGCCAGCAGTTTGAACCCCCGGACCCAGTACTTC. Protein: CASSLNPRTQYF.

V and J are TRBV30 and TRBJ2-3; 9 bases fit TRBD1. There are 15 residues in the CDR3. CDR1 and CDR2 (germline): GTSNPN, SVGIG (reference sequence). J lost 6 bases, V lost 3 bases, and 10 bases had no gene match. CDR3 residues: CAWRPGQGSADTQYF. As DNA, the CDR3 is TGTGCCTGGAGGCCGGGACAGGGAAGTGCGGATACGCAGTATTTT.

This clonotype appeared many times. The V call is TRBV3-1, the J call TRBJ2-1; 11 positions match TRBD2. The germline gives CDR1 LGHDT, CDR2 YNNKEL (reference sequence). The CDR3 has 17 amino acids. V lost 4 bases, J lost 6 bases, and 11 bases stayed unmatched. CDR3 amino acids: CASSLPPYSGGANEQFF. The CDR3 DNA is TGTGCCAGCAGCCTCCCACCCTATAGCGGGGGGGCCAATGAGCAGTTCTTC.

Ten or more counts support this clonotype. This sequence joins TRBV2 and TRBJ1-6, with a weak D call TRBD1 (6 bases). V lost 7 bases to trimming and J lost 8 bases, with 12 bases between them. CDR3 length: 13 residues. Germline V gene lookup returns CDR1 SNHLY and CDR2 FYNNEI. The CDR3 loop is CASTEGGYSPLHF. DNA for the CDR3: TGTGCCAGCACTGAGGGGGGTTATTCACCCCTCCACTTT.

V usage is TRBV12-3 or TRBV12-4 and J usage is TRBJ1-6; D is undetermined. V shed 2 bases and J shed 10 bases, with 9 bases lying between them. The length of the CDR3 is 13 residues. CDR3 in DNA: TGTGCCAGCAGTTTACGGGAAGTCTCACCCCTCCACTTT. This gives the protein CASSLREVSPLHF.

This clonotype has a count of ten or more. The CDR3 coding sequence is TGTGCCACTCTTGCGGACGGGGAACGGTCCCAGTACTTC. Amino acid sequence: CATLADGERSQYF. This rearrangement joins TRBV15 to TRBJ2-5, with a tentative D call TRBD2 (5 bases). Germline CDR1 and CDR2: LNHNV and YYDKDF (reference sequence). Trimming shortened V by 9 bases and J by 9 bases, and 20 bases separated the two germline ends. CDR3 size: 13 residues.

This clonotype was observed at least ten times. The V gene is TRBV4-1, the J gene TRBJ1-6; D may be TRBD1 (5 bases). CDR1 is MGHRA, CDR2 YSYEKL, per germline. CDR3 length: 14 amino acids. V was cut by 4 bases and J by 5 bases, with 9 bases left in between. CDR3 nucleotides: TGCGCCAGCAGCCTGCGGGGGGATAATTCACCCCTCCACTTT. Translation gives CASSLRGDNSPLHF.

Concerning this clonotype itself: One base away lies a much larger clone, so this may be a sequencing read error. V gene TRBV10-3 combines with J gene TRBJ1-2; D remains unclear. The V gene's germline CDR1 is ENHRY and CDR2 SYGVKD. The CDR3 loop spans 13 amino acids. DNA of the CDR3: TGTGCCATCAGTTTAAACTCTAACTATGGCTACGCCTTC. It translates to CAISLNSNYGYAF.

J is TRBJ1-2 and V is TRBV20-1; D not resolved. V was shortened by 4 bases and J by 13 bases, with 10 bases between the two germline ends. Germline V gives CDR1 DFQATT, CDR2 SNEGSKA (reference sequence). The CDR3 runs 9 residues. The CDR3 region is CSATHPGTF. The CDR3 DNA reads as TGCAGTGCTACCCATCCAGGCACCTTC.

In its sample, this clonotype was seen many times. The rearrangement joins TRBV27 to TRBJ1-6; no reliable D call. Looked up from germline, CDR1 is MNHEY and CDR2 is SMNVEV (reference sequence). Trimming removed 5 bases at V and 8 bases at J, with 16 bases between. The CDR3 loop spans 15 amino acids. The CDR3 DNA reads as TGTGCCAGCAGTCCCCGTCCCGGGTTCGATTCACCCCTCCACTTT. This codes for CASSPRPGFDSPLHF.

This clonotype was seen at least ten times. This sequence joins TRBV11-2 and TRBJ2-2, with 9 bases aligning to TRBD2. Germline assignment: CDR1 SGHAT and CDR2 FQNNGV. The CDR3 extends over 15 amino acids. J gave up 2 bases and V 5 bases, and 3 bases lay outside the gene matches. The CDR3 DNA reads TGTGCCAGCAGCGTAGCGGGGGTTAACACCGGGGAGCTGTTTTTT. This encodes CASSVAGVNTGELFF.

This clonotype appeared a few times. This chain joins TRBV7-9 and TRBJ2-2; D gene uncertain. Trimming removed 2 bases at V and 3 bases at J, with 7 bases between. This CDR3 comprises 14 residues. CDR1 is SEHNR and CDR2 is FQNEAQ in the germline V gene (reference sequence). The CDR3 DNA reads as TGTGCCAGCAGCTTATCGGCGGACACCGGGGAGCTGTTTTTT. Amino acids: CASSLSADTGELFF.

This clonotype was counted at least ten times. V usage is TRBV4-1 and J usage is TRBJ1-1, with 8 bases matching TRBD1. Germline assignment: CDR1 MGHRA and CDR2 YSYEKL. Trimming cost V 3 bases and J 0 bases; bases outside gene matches: 9. The CDR3 is 17 amino acids. The CDR3, as DNA: TGCGCCAGCAGCCAGGTAGGGACAGGCCTCATGAACACTGAAGCTTTCTTT. Translation: CASSQVGTGLMNTEAFF.

This clonotype showed up many times. Germline is not matched at one junction end, which may reflect a read error. The rearrangement links TRBV6-2 or TRBV6-3 to TRBJ1-5; D not resolved. Germline V lookup: CDR1 MNHEY, CDR2 SVGEGT. CDR3 size: 14 residues. CDR3 in DNA: TGTGCCAGCAGTTACGGGAAACGCAATCAGCCCCAGCATTTC. Its protein product is CASSYGKRNQPQHF.

This clonotype was found many times. V and J are TRBV18 and TRBJ2-2, with D uncertain. The CDR3 has 14 amino acids. The germline CDR1 and CDR2 sequences are KGHSH and LQKENI. V was cut by 4 bases and J by 7 bases, with 13 bases left in between. The CDR3 spells CASSLQGRFGELFF. In nucleotides, the CDR3 is TGTGCCAGCTCACTGCAAGGGCGGTTCGGGGAGCTGTTTTTT.

This clonotype was observed at least ten times. V usage is TRBV28 and J usage is TRBJ1-2, with TRBD1 matching 7 bases. The germline CDR1 and CDR2 sequences are MDHEN and SYDVKM. With V trimmed by 6 bases and J by 7 bases, 8 bases remained unmatched. The CDR3 extends over 13 amino acids. CDR3 in amino acids: CASSTRGALGYTF. CDR3 nucleotides: TGTGCCAGCAGCACCAGGGGGGCCCTTGGCTACACCTTC.

This clonotype was detected only a few times. The chain joins TRBV5-4 to TRBJ2-3; 11 nucleotides align to TRBD2. Looked up from germline, CDR1 is SGHNT and CDR2 is YYREEE (reference sequence). The trim removed 0 bases at V and 2 bases at J, leaving 11 bases unmatched. CDR3 length: 19 residues. Here the CDR3 reads CASSLAGETSGDLTDTQYF. The CDR3, as DNA: TGTGCCAGCAGCTTGGCCGGGGAGACTAGCGGGGACCTCACAGATACGCAGTATTTT. The full variable domain, in which reference TRBV5-4 and TRBJ2-3 provide the parts outside the CDR3, is ETGVTQSPTHLIKTRGQQVTLRCSSQSGHNTVSWYQQALGQGPQFIFQYYREEENGRGNFPPRFSGLQFPNYSSELNVNALELDDSALYLCASSLAGETSGDLTDTQYFGPGTRLTVL.

CDR3 protein: CASSQRGQNYNEQFF. Here the CDR3 DNA reads TGTGCCAGCAGCCAGCGAGGACAGAACTACAATGAGCAGTTCTTC. V and J are TRBV14 and TRBJ2-1, with a weak D call TRBD1 (6 bases). The CDR3 has 15 residues. Germline V CDR1 and CDR2: SGHDN, FVKESK. The V gene lost 3 bases and the J gene lost 3 bases, with 12 bases spanning the gap. Full variable domain (remainder filled in from reference TRBV14 and TRBJ2-1): EAGVTQFPSHSVIEKGQTVTLRCDPISGHDNLYWYRRVMGKEIKFLLHFVKESKQDESGMPNNRFLAERTGGTYSTLKVQPAELEDSGVYFCASSQRGQNYNEQFFGPGTRLTVL.

This clonotype was detected many times. V is TRBV10-3 and J is TRBJ2-3; unclear D gene. This CDR3 contains 12 residues. Trimming removed 6 bases at V and 10 bases at J, with 14 bases between. Germline CDR1 is ENHRY and CDR2 is SYGVKD. CDR3 nucleotides: TGTGCCATCAGCGAGGACGATCCCCCGCAGTATTTT. Protein sequence: CAISEDDPPQYF.

The chain recombines TRBV6-5 with TRBJ2-7; D is unclear. Between the trimmed V and J ends, which lost 8 bases and 0 bases, there was a span of 14 bases. This CDR3 is built from 14 residues. CDR1 and CDR2 from the germline V gene are MNHEY and SVGAGI. The DNA of the CDR3 is TGTGCCAGCGGAGAGCAGTTCAGCTCCTACGAGCAGTACTTC. It translates to CASGEQFSSYEQYF.

This clonotype was detected ten times or more. J is TRBJ1-4 and V is TRBV7-2; 7 bases map to TRBD1. This CDR3 region has 16 residues. CDR1 is SGHTA and CDR2 is FQGNSA in the germline V gene. V lost 5 bases, J lost 3 bases, and 9 bases stayed unmatched. CDR3 amino acids: CASSRFIRGANEKLFF. CDR3 DNA sequence: TGTGCCAGCAGCCGCTTTATCAGGGGGGCTAATGAAAAACTGTTTTTT.

V is TRBV28 and J is TRBJ1-5; D not certain. V was shortened by 2 bases and J by 2 bases, with 4 bases between the two germline ends. This CDR3 contains 13 residues. The germline gives CDR1 MDHEN, CDR2 SYDVKM. The CDR3 DNA follows: TGTGCCAGCAGTTTACCTGGCAATCAGCCCCAGCATTTT. Translation gives CASSLPGNQPQHF.